Below are 4 T cell receptor beta chains sequenced from a single sample in a study of cytomegalovirus exposure and HLA in healthy donors. The PCR used 60 Vbeta and 13 Jbeta primers. Generated by immunoSEQ multiplex PCR, the TCRdb table keeps only in-frame clones and is missing some. The sample has fewer than 100,000 clones; roughly 80% are singletons. The sequenced material came from PBMCs. Receptor source: a man aged 35-49 years in good health and CMV-seronegative.

The chain has TRBV30 and TRBJ1-2; D might be TRBD1 (5 bases). The CDR3 has 14 amino acids. Trimming left V 2 bases short and J 5 bases short, with 15 bases between. CDR1 is GTSNPN, CDR2 SVGIG, per germline (reference sequence). CDR3 nucleotide sequence: TGTGCCTGGAGTCTGGGGCAGGGTGGGTATGGCTACACCTTC. This codes for CAWSLGQGGYGYTF.

The chain is built from TRBV10-2 and TRBJ2-7; 7 nucleotides agree with TRBD2. V gave up 3 bases and J gave up 8 bases; unmatched junction bases: 10. The CDR3 sequence is 14 residues long. Per germline, CDR1 WSHSY and CDR2 SAAADI. The CDR3 here is CASSELGGANQQYF. Here the CDR3 DNA reads TGCGCCAGCAGTGAACTGGGAGGGGCCAACCAGCAGTACTTC.

This rearrangement joins TRBV27 to TRBJ2-1, with D hard to call. CDR3 length: 14 residues. Trimming took off 5 bases at V and 8 bases at J, with 16 bases between the two ends. The V gene's germline CDR1 is MNHEY and CDR2 SMNVEV (reference sequence). The CDR3 sequence is CASSPAVVNHEQFF. In DNA form, the CDR3 reads TGTGCCAGCAGTCCCGCCGTAGTCAACCATGAGCAGTTCTTC.

This clone was recorded once. This chain uses TRBV11-1 with TRBJ2-1; 9 nucleotides match TRBD1. Germline CDR1 reads SGHAT; CDR2 reads FQDESV (reference sequence). The CDR3 runs to 17 residues. With V trimmed by 1 base and J by 8 bases, 12 bases remained unmatched. CDR3 in DNA: TGTGCCAGCAGCTTAGGAATCTTGACAGGGGGATTAGATGAGCAGTTCTTC. This gives the protein CASSLGILTGGLDEQFF.